Following are 3 T cell receptor beta chains from one sample sequenced in a study of T cells in Graves' hyperthyroidism and ophthalmopathy. Amplification of TCR beta CDR3 regions used RNA as the template. TCR CDR3 regions were first amplified by RT-PCR with HTBI primers. TCRdb re-derived calls from the multiplex PCR reads in MiXCR, one entry per CDR3 protein. The repertoire holds some 510,000 distinct CDR3 sequences, with 20% as singletons. Material: blood. Source of these receptors: a man between 18 and 35 years old with Graves' hyperthyroidism.

The chain has TRBV20-1 and TRBJ1-5; possible D gene TRBD1, 5 bases. This CDR3 spans 13 amino acids. Germline-derived CDR1 and CDR2 are DFQATT and SNEGSKA (reference sequence). V was trimmed by 5 bases and J by 0 bases, leaving 8 bases between them. This chain's CDR3 is CSAGAGSNQPQHF. CDR3 bases: TGCAGTGCTGGGGCGGGTAGCAATCAGCCCCAGCATTTT.

This clonotype has ten or more counts. The rearrangement uses TRBV7-6 and TRBJ2-7; TRBD2 might be the D (5 bases). This CDR3 contains 14 residues. The germline gives CDR1 SGHVS, CDR2 FNYEAQ. With 1 base removed from V and 1 base from J, the gap between germline ends came to 8 bases. Here the CDR3 reads CASSLGRESYEQYF. CDR3 coding DNA: TGTGCCAGCAGCTTAGGACGGGAATCCTACGAGCAGTACTTC.

As regards this clonotype: A read error is possible here, since a much larger clone lies one base away. J is TRBJ2-7 and V is TRBV6-2 or TRBV6-3; TRBD1 aligns across 7 bases. Germline assignment: CDR1 MNHEY and CDR2 SVGEGT. This CDR3 spans 14 amino acids. The CDR3 region is CASSFQGELAEQCF. DNA of the CDR3: TGTGCCAGCAGTTTTCAGGGGGAGCTGGCCGAGCAGTGCTTC.